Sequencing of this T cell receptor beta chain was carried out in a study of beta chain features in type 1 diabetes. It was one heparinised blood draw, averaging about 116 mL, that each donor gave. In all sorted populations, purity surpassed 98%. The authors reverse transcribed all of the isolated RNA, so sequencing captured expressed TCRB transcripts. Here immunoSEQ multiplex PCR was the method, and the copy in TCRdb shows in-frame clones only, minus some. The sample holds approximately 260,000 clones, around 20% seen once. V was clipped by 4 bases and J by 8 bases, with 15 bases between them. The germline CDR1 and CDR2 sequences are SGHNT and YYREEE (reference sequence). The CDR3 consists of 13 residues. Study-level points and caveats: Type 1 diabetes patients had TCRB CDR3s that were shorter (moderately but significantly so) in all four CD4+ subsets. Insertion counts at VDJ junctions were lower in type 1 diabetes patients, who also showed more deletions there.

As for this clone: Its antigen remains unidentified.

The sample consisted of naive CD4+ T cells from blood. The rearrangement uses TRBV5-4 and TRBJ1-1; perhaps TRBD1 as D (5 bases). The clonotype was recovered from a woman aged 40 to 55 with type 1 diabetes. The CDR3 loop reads CASSTDNTGEAFF. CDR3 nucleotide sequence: TGTGCCAGCAGCACCGACAACACAGGAGAAGCTTTCTTT. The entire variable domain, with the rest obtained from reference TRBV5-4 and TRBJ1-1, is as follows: ETGVTQSPTHLIKTRGQQVTLRCSSQSGHNTVSWYQQALGQGPQFIFQYYREEENGRGNFPPRFSGLQFPNYSSELNVNALELDDSALYLCASSTDNTGEAFFGQGTRLTVV.